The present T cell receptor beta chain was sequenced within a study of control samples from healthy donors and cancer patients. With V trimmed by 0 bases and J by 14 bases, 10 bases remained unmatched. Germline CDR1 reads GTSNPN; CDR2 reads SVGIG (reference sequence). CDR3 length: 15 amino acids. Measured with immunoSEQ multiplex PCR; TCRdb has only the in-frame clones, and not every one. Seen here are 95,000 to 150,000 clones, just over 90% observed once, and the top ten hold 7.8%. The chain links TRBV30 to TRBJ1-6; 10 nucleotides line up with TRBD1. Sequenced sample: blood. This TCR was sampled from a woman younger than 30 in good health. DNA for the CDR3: TGTGCCTGGAGTGTAAGCGGGACAGGGGTTTCGGCCCTCCACTTT. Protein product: CAWSVSGTGVSALHF. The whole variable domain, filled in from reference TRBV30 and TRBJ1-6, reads SQTIHQWPATLVQPVGSPLSLECTVEGTSNPNLYWYRQAAGRGLQLLFYSVGIGQISSEVPQNLSASRPQDRQFILSSKKLLLSDSGFYLCAWSVSGTGVSALHFGNGTRLTVT.